This T cell receptor (beta chain) was identified in a study of PD-1 blockade in classical Hodgkin lymphoma. The CDR3 runs to 14 residues. Per germline, CDR1 WNHNN and CDR2 SYGVQD (reference sequence). V was trimmed by 3 bases and J by 7 bases, leaving 13 bases between them. Clones were read by immunoSEQ multiplex PCR, and TCRdb kept only the in-frame ones, dropping some. The sample carries roughly 68,000 clones, nearly 95% recorded once. Specified time point: newly diagnosed, previously untreated cHL patient sample. Material: peripheral blood mononuclear cells (PBMCs). This receptor was taken from a human donor with classical Hodgkin lymphoma. The chain is built from TRBV10-1 and TRBJ2-1; D remains unclear. CDR3 region: CASSEGGQVNEQFF. The CDR3 nucleotides are TGCGCCAGCAGTGAAGGTGGCCAAGTTAATGAGCAGTTCTTC.